This T cell receptor beta chain stems from a study of T cells after yellow fever vaccination. From germline, CDR1 is SGDLS and CDR2 YYNGEE. Trimming cost V 0 bases and J 2 bases; bases outside gene matches: 8. This CDR3 spans 16 amino acids. This clonotype turned up a few times. MiXCR, applied by TCRdb to the 5' RACE reads, yields one record per CDR3 protein. The sample carries 350,000 or so distinct CDR3 sequences, approximately 8% recorded once. The sequences come from PBMCs, collected approximately 47 days after the first yellow fever vaccination. The source is a man between 18 and 35 years old who received the YFV17D yellow fever vaccine. The rearrangement links TRBV9 to TRBJ2-7, with 7 bases identical to TRBD2. The DNA of the CDR3 is TGTGCCAGCAGCGTAGGGGGGGGTCCCCCGGCCTACGAGCAGTACTTC. It is translated as CASSVGGGPPAYEQYF.